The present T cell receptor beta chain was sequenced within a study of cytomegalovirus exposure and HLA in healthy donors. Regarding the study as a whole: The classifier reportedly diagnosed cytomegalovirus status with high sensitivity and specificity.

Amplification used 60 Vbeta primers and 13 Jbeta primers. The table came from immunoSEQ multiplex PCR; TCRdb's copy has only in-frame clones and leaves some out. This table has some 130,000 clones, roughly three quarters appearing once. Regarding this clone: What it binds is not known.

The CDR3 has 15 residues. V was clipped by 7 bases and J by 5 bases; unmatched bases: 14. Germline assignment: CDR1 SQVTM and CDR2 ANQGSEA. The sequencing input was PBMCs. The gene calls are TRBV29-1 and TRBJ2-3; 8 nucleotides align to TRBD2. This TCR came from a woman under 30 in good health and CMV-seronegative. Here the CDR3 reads CSAQTSGPTGDTQYF. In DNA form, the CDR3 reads TGCAGCGCCCAAACTAGCGGCCCCACCGGAGATACGCAGTATTTT.